What follows describes a single TCR beta chain. CDR3 length equals 17 residues. Trimming took off 5 bases at V and 1 base at J, with 20 bases between the two ends. CDR1 and CDR2 (germline): SGHAT, FQNNGV. RNA totalling roughly 0.5 to 1 ug underwent reverse transcription with random hexamers. TCRdb re-called the immunoSEQ multiplex PCR reads through MiXCR, storing one row per CDR3 protein. The sample yields 71,000 or so distinct CDR3 sequences, just over 90% seen once. The sample originates from a study of CD8 T cells in Susac syndrome. As for the study in general: Among sequenced Susac syndrome patients, about six had active disease and eight were in remission.

The sample was CD4+ T cells from PBMCs. The chain has TRBV11-2 and TRBJ1-1; D not certain. The receptor was derived from a human donor with Susac syndrome. CDR3 protein: CASSLQPPGSWNTEAFF. The DNA of the CDR3 is TGTGCCAGCAGCCTTCAACCCCCGGGGTCCTGGAACACTGAAGCTTTCTTT.